The entry below gives a single TCR beta chain sequence along with its context. Its cognate antigen has yet to be identified. Nothing much larger sits one base from this clone, and base qualities are not available. The immunoSEQ Assay, a bias-controlled multiplex PCR, was used to amplify TCRbeta CDR3 regions from genomic DNA. The original pipeline was this. The number of nucleated cells in each sample was estimated by amplification of reference gene primers within the assay. Sequence reads were collapsed and filtered to measure the absolute abundance of every unique TCRbeta CDR3 rearrangement. For each sample, productive Simpson clonality was calculated as the square root of Simpson's diversity index over productive rearrangements. This is the immuneACCESS table as TCRdb keeps it, with only in-frame sequences that have V and J called. A part of the clones is gone; compared with another copy, unresolved V genes explain less than half, and the rest is unexplained. Clone size and the V and J calls come from that table; the DNA yielded D and trimming. The sample table records around 200,000 clones; more than 70% of these occur just once. Around 2.8% of the sample goes to the ten largest clones.

The collaborating institutions used their own protocols to collect whole blood in K2EDTA tubes. Collaborator samples were shipped for TCRbeta analysis as frozen whole blood, isolated PBMCs, or DNA extracted from either sample type. This sample is drawn from a study of blood T cell repertoires in COVID-19 (dated by TCRdb to 2019 to 2021). Concerning the study at large: Samples from collaborators originated in the United States, Italy and Spain and spanned both the acute and convalescent phases of COVID-19. The material from the prospective study consisted of cDNA or gDNA derived from T cells, B-cell-depleted T cells, or PBMCs. The dataset comprised deeply sampled blood TCRbeta repertoires from subjects exposed to, actively infected with, or recovered from COVID-19. The repertoires were released in a freely available public database meant as a resource for research on the immune response to SARS-CoV-2. Samples were obtained from the ongoing ImmuneRACE study (first 160 participants) and from over a thousand subjects provided by 6 global collaborators. Nearly every sample came with metadata listing a de-identified subject ID, COVID-19 status, age in years and sex. HLA class I and class II types, where available, came from metadata supplied by the sample provider rather than from assay-based typing. Beyond this particular receptor, the publication reports: Clinical and demographic metadata were provided uncurated, with the amount varying by source and participant.

Here V drops 3 bases and J drops 7 bases, and the junction holds 11 bases not matched to any gene. There are 16 amino acids in the CDR3, from cysteine to phenylalanine inclusive. The DNA shown is the 48-base CDR3, in frame from base 1. From a lookup of the germline V gene, CDR1 and CDR2 are MGHRA and YSYEKL. The chain couples TRBV4-1 to TRBJ2-1; 8 central nucleotides agree with TRBD2. The sequenced material came from peripheral blood. This TCR was recovered from a woman older than 75 with active or convalescent COVID-19. The DNA sequence is TGCGCCAGCAGCCACGACTTACGGGGGGGCCGGAATGAGCAGTTCTTC. It encodes CASSHDLRGGRNEQFF.